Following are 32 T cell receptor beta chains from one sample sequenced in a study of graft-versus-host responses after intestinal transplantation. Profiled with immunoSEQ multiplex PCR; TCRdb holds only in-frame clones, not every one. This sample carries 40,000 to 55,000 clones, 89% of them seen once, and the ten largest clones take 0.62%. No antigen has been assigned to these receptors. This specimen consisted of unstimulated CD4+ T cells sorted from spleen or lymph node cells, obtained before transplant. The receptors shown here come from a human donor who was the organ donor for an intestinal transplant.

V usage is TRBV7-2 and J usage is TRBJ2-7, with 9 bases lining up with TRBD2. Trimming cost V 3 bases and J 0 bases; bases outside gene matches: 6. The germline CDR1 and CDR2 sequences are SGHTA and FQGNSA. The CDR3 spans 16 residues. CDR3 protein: CASSFGAGGSSYEQYF. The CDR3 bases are TGTGCCAGCAGCTTTGGGGCGGGAGGGAGCTCCTACGAGCAGTACTTC.

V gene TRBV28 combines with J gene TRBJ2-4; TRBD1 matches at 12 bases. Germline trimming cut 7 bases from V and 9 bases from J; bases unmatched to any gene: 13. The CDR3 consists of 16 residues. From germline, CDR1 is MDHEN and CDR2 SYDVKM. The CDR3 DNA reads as TGTGCCAGCACCCCCCGGGACAGGGGGCGCGGAGGCATTCAGTACTTC. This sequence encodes CASTPRDRGRGGIQYF.

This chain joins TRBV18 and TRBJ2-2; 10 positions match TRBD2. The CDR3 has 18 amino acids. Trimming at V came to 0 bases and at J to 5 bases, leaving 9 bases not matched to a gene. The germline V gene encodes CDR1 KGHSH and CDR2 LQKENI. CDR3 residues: CASSPPGLAGARTGELFF. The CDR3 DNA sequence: TGTGCCAGCTCACCACCTGGTCTAGCGGGAGCTCGTACCGGGGAGCTGTTTTTT.

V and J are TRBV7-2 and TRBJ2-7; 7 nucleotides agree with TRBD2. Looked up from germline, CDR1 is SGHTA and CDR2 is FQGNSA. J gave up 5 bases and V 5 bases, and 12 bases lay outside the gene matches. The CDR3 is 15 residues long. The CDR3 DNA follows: TGTGCCAGCAGCCCTGCTATCGGGGGGTCGCACGAGCAGTACTTC. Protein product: CASSPAIGGSHEQYF.

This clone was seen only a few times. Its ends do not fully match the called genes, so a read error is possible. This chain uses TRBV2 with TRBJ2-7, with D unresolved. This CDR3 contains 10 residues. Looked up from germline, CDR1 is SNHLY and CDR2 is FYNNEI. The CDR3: CASRVGLQHF. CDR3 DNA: TGTGCCAGCAGGGTTGGGTTACAGCACTTC.

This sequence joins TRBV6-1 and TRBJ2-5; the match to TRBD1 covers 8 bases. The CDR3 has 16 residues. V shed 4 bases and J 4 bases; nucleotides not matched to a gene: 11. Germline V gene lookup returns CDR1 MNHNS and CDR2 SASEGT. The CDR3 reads CASSGGGTGIGETQYF. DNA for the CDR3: TGTGCCAGCAGTGGGGGCGGGACAGGTATAGGAGAGACCCAGTACTTC.

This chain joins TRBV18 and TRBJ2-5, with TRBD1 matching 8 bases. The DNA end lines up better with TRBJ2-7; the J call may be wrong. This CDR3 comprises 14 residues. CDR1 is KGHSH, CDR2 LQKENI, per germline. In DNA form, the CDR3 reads TGTGCCAGCTCGATGCAGGGGGCGAGTTACGAGCAGTACTTC. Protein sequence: CASSMQGASYEQYF.

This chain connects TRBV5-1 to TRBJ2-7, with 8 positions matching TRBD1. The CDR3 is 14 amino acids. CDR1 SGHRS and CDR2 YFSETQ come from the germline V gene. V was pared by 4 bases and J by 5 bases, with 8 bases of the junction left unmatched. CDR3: CASSVDRVVNEQYF. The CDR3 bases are TGCGCCAGCAGCGTGGACAGGGTAGTGAACGAGCAGTACTTC.

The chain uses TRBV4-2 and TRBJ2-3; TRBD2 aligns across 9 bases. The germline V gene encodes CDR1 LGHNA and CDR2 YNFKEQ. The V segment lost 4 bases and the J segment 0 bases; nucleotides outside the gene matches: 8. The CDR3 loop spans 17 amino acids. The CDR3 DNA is TGTGCCAGCAGCCCCCCCCGAGCGGGAGGCAGCACAGATACGCAGTATTTT. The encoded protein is CASSPPRAGGSTDTQYF.

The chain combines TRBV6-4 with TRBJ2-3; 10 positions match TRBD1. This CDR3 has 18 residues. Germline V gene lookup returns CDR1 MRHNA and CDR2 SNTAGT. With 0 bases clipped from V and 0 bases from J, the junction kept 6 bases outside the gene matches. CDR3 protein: CASSDSTGGWNSTDTQYF. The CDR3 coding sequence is TGTGCCAGCAGTGACTCGACAGGGGGCTGGAACAGCACAGATACGCAGTATTTT.

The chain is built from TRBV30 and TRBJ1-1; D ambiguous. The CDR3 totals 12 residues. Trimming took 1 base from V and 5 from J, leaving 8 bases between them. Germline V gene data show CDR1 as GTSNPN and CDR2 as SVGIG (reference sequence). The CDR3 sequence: CAWSGLITEAFF. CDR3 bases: TGTGCCTGGAGTGGGCTGATAACTGAAGCTTTCTTT.

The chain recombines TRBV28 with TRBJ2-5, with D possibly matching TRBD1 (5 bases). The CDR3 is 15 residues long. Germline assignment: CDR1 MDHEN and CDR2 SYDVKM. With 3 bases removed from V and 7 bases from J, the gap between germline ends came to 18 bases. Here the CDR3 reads CASSFQTRVTGTQYF. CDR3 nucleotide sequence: TGTGCCAGCAGTTTCCAGACCCGAGTTACAGGGACCCAGTACTTC.

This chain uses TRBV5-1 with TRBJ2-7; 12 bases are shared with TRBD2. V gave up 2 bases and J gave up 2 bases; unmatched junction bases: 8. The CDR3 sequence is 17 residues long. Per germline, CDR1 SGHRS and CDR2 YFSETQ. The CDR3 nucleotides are TGCGCCAGCAGCTTACGACTAGCGGGAGAATTTACCTACGAGCAGTACTTC. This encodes CASSLRLAGEFTYEQYF.

The CDR3 sequence is CASSSLGQINQPQHF. CDR3 coding DNA: TGTGCCAGCAGTTCCCTTGGACAGATAAATCAGCCCCAGCATTTT. The chain carries TRBV6-6 and TRBJ1-5; tentatively, D is TRBD1 (6 bases). The CDR3 is made up of 15 amino acids. Germline values: CDR1 MNHNY, CDR2 SVGAGI (reference sequence). Trimming stripped 4 bases from V and 4 bases from J, with 14 bases between.

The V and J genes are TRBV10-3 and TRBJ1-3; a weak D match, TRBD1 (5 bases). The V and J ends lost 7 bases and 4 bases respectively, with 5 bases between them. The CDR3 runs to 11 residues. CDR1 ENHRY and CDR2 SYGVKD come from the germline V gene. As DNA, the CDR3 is TGTGCCATCACAGGGGGAAACACCATATATTTT. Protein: CAITGGNTIYF.

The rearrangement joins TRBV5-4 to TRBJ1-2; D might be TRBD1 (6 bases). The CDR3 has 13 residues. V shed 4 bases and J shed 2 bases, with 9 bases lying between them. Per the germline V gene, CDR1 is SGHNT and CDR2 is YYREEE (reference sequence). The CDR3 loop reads CASSLGTNYGYTF. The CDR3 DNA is TGTGCCAGCAGCCTCGGGACAAACTATGGCTACACCTTC.

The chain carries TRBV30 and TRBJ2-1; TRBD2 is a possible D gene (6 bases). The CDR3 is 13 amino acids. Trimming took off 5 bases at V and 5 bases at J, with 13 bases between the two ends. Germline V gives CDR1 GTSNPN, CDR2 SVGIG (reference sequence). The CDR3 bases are TGTGCCTGGGGCGGGGCGGGGAACAATGAGCAGTTCTTC. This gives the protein CAWGGAGNNEQFF.

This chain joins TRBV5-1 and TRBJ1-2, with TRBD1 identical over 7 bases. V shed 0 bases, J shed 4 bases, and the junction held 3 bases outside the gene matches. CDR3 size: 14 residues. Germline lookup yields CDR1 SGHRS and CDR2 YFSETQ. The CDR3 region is CASSLDGTVYGYTF. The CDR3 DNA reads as TGCGCCAGCAGCTTGGACGGGACAGTCTATGGCTACACCTTC.

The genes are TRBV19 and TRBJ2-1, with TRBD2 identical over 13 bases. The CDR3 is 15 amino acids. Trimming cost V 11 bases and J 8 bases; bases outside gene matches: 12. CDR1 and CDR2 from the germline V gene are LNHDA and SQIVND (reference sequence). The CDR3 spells CARPQGLAGRDEQFF. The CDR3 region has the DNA TGTGCCCGCCCACAGGGACTAGCGGGAAGAGATGAGCAGTTCTTC.

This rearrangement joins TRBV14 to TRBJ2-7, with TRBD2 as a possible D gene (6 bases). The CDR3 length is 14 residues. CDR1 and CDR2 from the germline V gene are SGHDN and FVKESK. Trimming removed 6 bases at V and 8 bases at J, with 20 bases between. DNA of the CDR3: TGTGCCAGCAGGCCCGGGACTGGGGGTTTTAAGCAGTACTTC. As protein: CASRPGTGGFKQYF. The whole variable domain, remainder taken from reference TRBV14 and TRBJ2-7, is EAGVTQFPSHSVIEKGQTVTLRCDPISGHDNLYWYRRVMGKEIKFLLHFVKESKQDESGMPNNRFLAERTGGTYSTLKVQPAELEDSGVYFCASRPGTGGFKQYFGPGTRLTVT.

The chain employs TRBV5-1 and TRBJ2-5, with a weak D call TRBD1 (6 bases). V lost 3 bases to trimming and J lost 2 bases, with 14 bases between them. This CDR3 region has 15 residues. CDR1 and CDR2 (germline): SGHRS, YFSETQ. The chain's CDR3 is CASSSGTNPQETQYF. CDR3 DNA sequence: TGCGCCAGCAGCTCTGGGACAAACCCTCAAGAGACCCAGTACTTC.

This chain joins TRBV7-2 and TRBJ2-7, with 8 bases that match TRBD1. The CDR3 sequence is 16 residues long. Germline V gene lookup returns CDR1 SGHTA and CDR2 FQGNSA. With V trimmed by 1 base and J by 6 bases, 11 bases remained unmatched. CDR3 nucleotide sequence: TGTGCCAGCAGCTTAGGCCAGGGGGCACGCAGGGGCGAGCAGTACTTC. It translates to CASSLGQGARRGEQYF.

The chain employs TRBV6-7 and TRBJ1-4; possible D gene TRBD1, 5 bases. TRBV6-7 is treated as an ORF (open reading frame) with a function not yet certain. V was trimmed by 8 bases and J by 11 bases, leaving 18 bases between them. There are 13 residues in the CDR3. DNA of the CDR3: TGTGCCAGCGGGGTTCGGGACTGCGGCAAACTGTTTTTT. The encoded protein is CASGVRDCGKLFF.

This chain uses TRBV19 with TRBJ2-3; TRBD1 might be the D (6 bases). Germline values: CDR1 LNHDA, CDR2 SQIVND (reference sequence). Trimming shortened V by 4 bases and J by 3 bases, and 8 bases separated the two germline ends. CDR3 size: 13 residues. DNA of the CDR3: TGTGCCAGTAGTAGAACAGGGACAGATACGCAGTATTTT. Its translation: CASSRTGTDTQYF.

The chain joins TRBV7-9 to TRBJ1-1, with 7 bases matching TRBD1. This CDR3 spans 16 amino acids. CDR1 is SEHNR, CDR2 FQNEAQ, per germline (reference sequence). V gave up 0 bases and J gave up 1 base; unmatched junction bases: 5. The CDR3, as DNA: TGTGCCAGCAGCTTAGCAATACGGACAGGGAACACTGAAGCTTTCTTT. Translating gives CASSLAIRTGNTEAFF.

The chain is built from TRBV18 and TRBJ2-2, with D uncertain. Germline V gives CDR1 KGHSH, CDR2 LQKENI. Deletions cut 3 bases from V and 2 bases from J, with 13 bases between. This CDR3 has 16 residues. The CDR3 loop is CASSPSNSLNTGELFF. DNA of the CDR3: TGTGCCAGCTCACCCTCTAATAGCCTAAACACCGGGGAGCTGTTTTTT.

The CDR3 sequence: CASRRDGGFNEQFF. The CDR3 DNA reads TGTGCCAGCCGCCGCGACGGGGGATTCAATGAGCAGTTCTTC. The V and J genes are TRBV28 and TRBJ2-1; the D gene is possibly TRBD2 (6 bases). The V gene lost 8 bases and the J gene lost 6 bases, with 17 bases spanning the gap. Germline V gene lookup returns CDR1 MDHEN and CDR2 SYDVKM. The CDR3 is 14 amino acids.

CDR3 sequence: CASSLQGTVKNIQYF. The CDR3 DNA reads as TGTGCCAGCAGTTTGCAGGGGACAGTAAAAAACATTCAGTACTTC. V and J are TRBV28 and TRBJ2-4; the match to TRBD1 covers 7 bases. Losses at the gene ends were 3 bases for V and 4 bases for J; bases not matched to a gene: 6. The CDR3 runs 15 residues. Germline loops: CDR1 MDHEN, CDR2 SYDVKM.

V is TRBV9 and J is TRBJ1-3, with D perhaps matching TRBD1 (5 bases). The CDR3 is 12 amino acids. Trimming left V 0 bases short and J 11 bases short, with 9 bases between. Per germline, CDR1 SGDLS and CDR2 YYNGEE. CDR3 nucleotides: TGTGCCAGCAGCGTAGTTCAGGGCCCCATATATTTT. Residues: CASSVVQGPIYF.

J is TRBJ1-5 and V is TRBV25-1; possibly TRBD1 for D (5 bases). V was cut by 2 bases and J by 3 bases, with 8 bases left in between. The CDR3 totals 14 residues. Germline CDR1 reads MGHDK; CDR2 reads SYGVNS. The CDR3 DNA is TGTGCCAGCAGTGAAGCAGGGCCCAATCAGCCCCAGCATTTT. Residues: CASSEAGPNQPQHF.

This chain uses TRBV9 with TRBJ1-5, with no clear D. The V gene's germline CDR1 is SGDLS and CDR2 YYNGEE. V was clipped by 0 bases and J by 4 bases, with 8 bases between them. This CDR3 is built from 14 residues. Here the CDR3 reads CASSVGGINQPQHF. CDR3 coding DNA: TGTGCCAGCAGCGTAGGAGGGATTAATCAGCCCCAGCATTTT.

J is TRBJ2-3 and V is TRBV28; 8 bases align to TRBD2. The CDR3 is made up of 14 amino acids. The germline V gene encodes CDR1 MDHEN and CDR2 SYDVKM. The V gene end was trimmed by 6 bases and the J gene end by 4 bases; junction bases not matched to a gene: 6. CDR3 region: CASRPAGASDTQYF. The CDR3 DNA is TGTGCCAGCAGACCAGCGGGAGCCTCAGATACGCAGTATTTT. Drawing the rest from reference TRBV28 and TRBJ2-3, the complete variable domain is DVKVTQSSRYLVKRTGEKVFLECVQDMDHENMFWYRQDPGLGLRLIYFSYDVKMKEKGDIPEGYSVSREKKERFSLILESASTNQTSMYLCASRPAGASDTQYFGPGTRLTVL.